The clone carrying this T cell receptor (beta chain) was seen a handful of times. The sample originates from a study of identical twins. Using its own MiXCR run on the 5' RACE reads, TCRdb lists one record per CDR3 protein. The sample lists hundreds of thousands of distinct CDR3 sequences, 9% to 15% occurring once. Every sampled donor was Caucasian and healthy. Germline CDR1 and CDR2: SGDLS and YYNGEE. V shed 7 bases and J shed 7 bases, with 11 bases lying between them. The CDR3 length is 11 residues. In addition, the sample was reused for a study of yellow fever vaccine responses in identical twins.

V is TRBV9 and J is TRBJ1-2, with a tentative D call TRBD1 (5 bases). This clonotype was sampled from a woman between 18 and 30 years old in good health. Sequenced: PBMCs. The CDR3 region has the DNA TGTGCCAGCTGGCCGGGGGTTGGCTACACCTTC. This encodes CASWPGVGYTF. Full variable domain (rest looked up from reference TRBV9 and TRBJ1-2): DSGVTQTPKHLITATGQRVTLRCSPRSGDLSVYWYQQSLDQGLQFLIQYYNGEERAKGNILERFSAQQFPDLHSELNLSSLELGDSALYFCASWPGVGYTFGSGTRLTVV.